This passage covers 18 T cell receptor beta chains from one sample sequenced in a study of blood T cell repertoires in COVID-19. Only in-frame clones appear in the TCRdb table, and some are missing; sequencing was by immunoSEQ multiplex PCR. The data contain fewer than 90,000 clones, 76% of them singletons. The sample was peripheral blood. The receptors were gathered from a man aged 60 to 75 with COVID-19, enrolled during active disease.

This chain links TRBV19 with TRBJ1-5; D might be TRBD1 (6 bases). CDR3 length equals 15 residues. V was trimmed by 2 bases and J by 3 bases, leaving 11 bases between them. The germline CDR1 and CDR2 sequences are LNHDA and SQIVND (reference sequence). DNA of the CDR3: TGTGCCAGTAGTATAAAGCGGGACAACAATCAGCCCCAGCATTTT. Residues: CASSIKRDNNQPQHF.

This chain links TRBV11-1 with TRBJ2-6, with no clear D. This CDR3 spans 14 amino acids. Trimming stripped 5 bases from V and 4 bases from J, with 9 bases between. Germline V gives CDR1 SGHAT, CDR2 FQDESV (reference sequence). CDR3 residues: CASSARNGANVLTF. The CDR3 DNA reads as TGTGCCAGCAGCGCGAGGAACGGGGCCAACGTCCTGACTTTC.

The rearrangement joins TRBV20-1 to TRBJ2-1; TRBD2 might be the D (6 bases). Trimming shortened V by 6 bases and J by 7 bases, and 10 bases separated the two germline ends. This CDR3 is built from 11 residues. CDR1 is DFQATT, CDR2 SNEGSKA, per germline (reference sequence). The CDR3 DNA reads TGCAGTGCATATAGCGGAAATGAGCAGTTCTTC. This codes for CSAYSGNEQFF.

This rearrangement joins TRBV2 to TRBJ2-1, with TRBD1 matching 9 bases. This CDR3 spans 13 amino acids. Trimming removed 6 bases from V and 9 bases from J; junction bases left unmatched: 6. Germline V gene sequence: CDR1 SNHLY, CDR2 FYNNEI. Here the CDR3 DNA reads TGTGCCAGCAGCGGGACAGGGTCCATTGAGCAGTTCTTC. It yields the protein CASSGTGSIEQFF.

This clone has more than one count but fewer than ten. V and J are TRBV5-5 and TRBJ2-7; 9 bases align to TRBD1. CDR3 size: 15 residues. After removal of 4 bases from V and 4 bases from J, the junction contained 9 bases not matched to a gene. Per germline, CDR1 SGHKS and CDR2 YYEKEE (reference sequence). The DNA for the CDR3 is TGTGCCAGCAGCCCCGGGACAGGGAGTGGGTACGAGCAGTACTTC. Protein: CASSPGTGSGYEQYF.

This clone was recorded once. The rearrangement uses TRBV5-5 and TRBJ1-3; a weak D match, TRBD1 (6 bases). Germline V CDR1 and CDR2: SGHKS, YYEKEE (reference sequence). Trimming removed 2 bases at V and 0 bases at J, with 15 bases between. The CDR3 length is 17 residues. CDR3 DNA sequence: TGTGCCAGCAGCTTTGACAGGTCCCTAAGCTCTGGAAACACCATATATTTT. Encoded protein: CASSFDRSLSSGNTIYF.

The chain carries TRBV6-5 and TRBJ2-1; D is unclear. There are 15 residues in the CDR3. Germline V gene lookup returns CDR1 MNHEY and CDR2 SVGAGI. V was pared by 8 bases and J by 0 bases, with 14 bases between. CDR3 sequence (DNA): TGTGCCAGCGAAACATCAGGCTTCTCCTACAATGAGCAGTTCTTC. Protein: CASETSGFSYNEQFF.

The chain links TRBV29-1 to TRBJ2-5; TRBD1 might be the D (5 bases). Germline-derived CDR1 and CDR2 are SQVTM and ANQGSEA. With 6 bases removed from V and 2 bases from J, the gap between germline ends came to 7 bases. The CDR3 length is 11 residues. The CDR3 protein is CSVRQQETQYF. DNA for the CDR3: TGCAGCGTGCGACAGCAAGAGACCCAGTACTTC.

This clone was seen a single time. The chain recombines TRBV7-6 with TRBJ2-7; D is possibly TRBD2 (6 bases). V gave up 5 bases and J gave up 2 bases, with 16 bases separating them. CDR1 is SGHVS and CDR2 is FNYEAQ in the germline V gene. There are 15 residues in the CDR3. The CDR3 DNA follows: TGTGCCAGCAGCCGGGACTCCGTAGGGACCTACGAGCAGTACTTC. It is translated as CASSRDSVGTYEQYF.

This clone was picked up one time. The chain is built from TRBV19 and TRBJ2-6, with D uncertain. Germline loops: CDR1 LNHDA, CDR2 SQIVND (reference sequence). The CDR3 runs 14 residues. V dropped 4 bases and J dropped 0 bases, with 4 bases sitting between them. This CDR3 reads CASSSDSGANVLTF. CDR3 coding DNA: TGTGCCAGTAGTAGCGACTCTGGGGCCAACGTCCTGACTTTC.

This clone has just a few counts. V is TRBV7-9 and J is TRBJ1-1, with D possibly being TRBD1 (5 bases). Trimming pared 5 bases from V and 11 bases from J, leaving 15 bases between. CDR3 length: 12 residues. Germline V CDR1 and CDR2: SEHNR, FQNEAQ (reference sequence). The chain's CDR3 is CASSPGDGRAFF. In DNA, the CDR3 is TGTGCCAGCAGCCCGGGGGACGGGAGGGCTTTCTTT.

This clone showed up just once. The chain has TRBV6-1 and TRBJ2-7, with D maybe TRBD2 (5 bases). The germline gives CDR1 MNHNS, CDR2 SASEGT. The length of the CDR3 is 13 residues. V lost 3 bases and J lost 1, with 7 bases in between. Here the CDR3 reads CASSEEASYEQYF. In nucleotides, the CDR3 is TGTGCCAGCAGTGAGGAGGCATCCTACGAGCAGTACTTC.

The CDR3, as DNA: TGTGCCAGCAGCCAACTAGCGGTGAGCTCCTACAATGAGCAGTTCTTC. This encodes CASSQLAVSSYNEQFF. This sequence joins TRBV4-2 and TRBJ2-1; TRBD2 matches 7 bases. The CDR3 contains 16 residues. J was trimmed by 0 bases and V by 2 bases; bases with no gene match: 4. Germline CDR1 LGHNA, CDR2 YNFKEQ.

This chain connects TRBV19 to TRBJ2-5; possible D gene TRBD1, 6 bases. Germline V gene lookup returns CDR1 LNHDA and CDR2 SQIVND (reference sequence). The CDR3 is 17 amino acids. V lost 3 bases, J lost 0 bases, and 17 bases lay in between. CDR3 loop: CASSIAGVGLDQETQYF. The CDR3, as DNA: TGTGCCAGTAGTATCGCAGGGGTCGGTCTAGACCAAGAGACCCAGTACTTC.

The CDR3 protein is CASNRLAGVQETQYF. The CDR3, as DNA: TGTGCCAGCAACCGACTAGCGGGGGTCCAAGAGACCCAGTACTTC. V is TRBV7-2 and J is TRBJ2-5; 12 positions agree with TRBD2. The CDR3 is 15 amino acids. After removal of 7 bases from V and 1 base from J, the junction contained 4 bases not matched to a gene. Germline CDR1 reads SGHTA; CDR2 reads FQGNSA.

This chain uses TRBV19 with TRBJ1-4, with a tentative D call TRBD1 (6 bases). Germline V gives CDR1 LNHDA, CDR2 SQIVND (reference sequence). This CDR3 contains 14 residues. V lost 7 bases to trimming and J lost 4 bases, with 13 bases between them. The CDR3 loop is CASTAGTHNEKLFF. The CDR3, as DNA: TGTGCCAGTACCGCCGGGACACATAATGAAAAACTGTTTTTT.

The J gene is TRBJ1-6, the V gene TRBV11-3; possibly TRBD1 for D (6 bases). CDR1 SGHNT and CDR2 YENEEA come from the germline V gene. Deletions cut 5 bases from V and 7 bases from J, with 21 bases between. The length of the CDR3 is 17 residues. In nucleotides, the CDR3 is TGTGCCAGCAGCGCGGGTACAGGGAGACTACAAAATTCACCCCTCCACTTT. Its translation is CASSAGTGRLQNSPLHF.

V is TRBV28 and J is TRBJ2-7; 9 bases are a match to TRBD1. The CDR3 length is 15 residues. Unmatched junction bases numbered 6, after V lost 3 bases and J lost 3 bases. Germline V gene lookup returns CDR1 MDHEN and CDR2 SYDVKM. As DNA, the CDR3 is TGTGCCAGCAGTTTGCCGACAGGGGGGGACTACGAGCAGTACTTC. It codes for CASSLPTGGDYEQYF.